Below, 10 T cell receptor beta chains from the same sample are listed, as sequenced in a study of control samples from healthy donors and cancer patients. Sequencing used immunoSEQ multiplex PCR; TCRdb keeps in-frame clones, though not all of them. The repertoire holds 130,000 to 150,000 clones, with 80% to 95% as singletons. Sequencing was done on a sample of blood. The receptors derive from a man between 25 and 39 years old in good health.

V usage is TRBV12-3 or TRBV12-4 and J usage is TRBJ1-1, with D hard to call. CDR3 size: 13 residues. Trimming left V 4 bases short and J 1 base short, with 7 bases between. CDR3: CASSWTGNTEAFF. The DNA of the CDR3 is TGTGCCAGCAGTTGGACCGGGAACACTGAAGCTTTCTTT.

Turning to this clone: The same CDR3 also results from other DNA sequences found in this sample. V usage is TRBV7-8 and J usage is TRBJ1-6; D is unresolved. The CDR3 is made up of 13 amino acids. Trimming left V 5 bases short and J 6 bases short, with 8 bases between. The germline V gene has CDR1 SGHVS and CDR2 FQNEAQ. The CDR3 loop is CASSQGPNSPLHF. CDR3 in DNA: TGTGCCAGCAGCCAAGGCCCTAATTCACCCCTCCACTTT. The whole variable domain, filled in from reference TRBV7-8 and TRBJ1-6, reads GAGVSQSPRYKVAKRGQDVALRCDPISGHVSLFWYQQALGQGPEFLTYFQNEAQLDKSGLPSDRFFAERPEGSVSTLKIQRTQQEDSAVYLCASSQGPNSPLHFGNGTRLTVT.

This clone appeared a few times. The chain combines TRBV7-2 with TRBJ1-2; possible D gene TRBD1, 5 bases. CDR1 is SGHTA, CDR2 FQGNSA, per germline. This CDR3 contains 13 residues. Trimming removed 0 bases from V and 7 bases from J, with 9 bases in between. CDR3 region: CASSLAGGGGYTF. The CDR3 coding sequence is TGTGCCAGCAGCTTAGCGGGGGGAGGTGGCTACACCTTC.

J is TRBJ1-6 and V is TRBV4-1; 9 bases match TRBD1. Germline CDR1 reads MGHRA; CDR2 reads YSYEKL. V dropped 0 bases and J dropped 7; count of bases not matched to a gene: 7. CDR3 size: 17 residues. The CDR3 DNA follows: TGCGCCAGCAGCCAAGAGGACAGGGGTGTTTCAAATTCACCCCTCCACTTT. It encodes CASSQEDRGVSNSPLHF.

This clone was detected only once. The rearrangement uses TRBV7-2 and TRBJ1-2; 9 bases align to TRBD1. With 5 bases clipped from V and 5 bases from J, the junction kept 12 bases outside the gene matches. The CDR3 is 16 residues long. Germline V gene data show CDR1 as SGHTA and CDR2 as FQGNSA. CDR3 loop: CASSHLPGQGLYGYTF. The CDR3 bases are TGTGCCAGCAGCCACCTACCGGGACAGGGTCTTTATGGCTACACCTTC.

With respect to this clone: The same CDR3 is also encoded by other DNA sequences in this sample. CDR3 loop: CASSLRGPNEKLFF. CDR3 nucleotide sequence: TGCGCCAGCAGCTTGAGGGGGCCCAATGAAAAACTGTTTTTT. The chain has TRBV5-1 and TRBJ1-4; 7 bases are shared with TRBD1. The CDR3 is 14 residues long. V was pared by 1 base and J by 5 bases, with 2 bases of the junction left unmatched. Germline loops: CDR1 SGHRS, CDR2 YFSETQ.

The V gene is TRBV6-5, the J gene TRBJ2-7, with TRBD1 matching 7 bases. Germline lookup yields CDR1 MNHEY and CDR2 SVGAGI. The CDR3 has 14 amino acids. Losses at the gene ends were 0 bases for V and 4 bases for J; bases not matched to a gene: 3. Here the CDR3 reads CASSYSGTDYEQYF. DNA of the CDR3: TGTGCCAGCAGTTACTCCGGGACAGATTACGAGCAGTACTTC.

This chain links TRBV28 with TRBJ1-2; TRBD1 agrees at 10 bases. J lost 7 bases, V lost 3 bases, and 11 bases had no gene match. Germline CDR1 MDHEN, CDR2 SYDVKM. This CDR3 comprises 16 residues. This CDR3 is CASSFSQKTGGRGYTF. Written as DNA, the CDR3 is TGTGCCAGCAGTTTCTCCCAAAAGACAGGGGGCCGTGGCTACACCTTC.

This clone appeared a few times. This chain's CDR3 is CASSYPMTGGGTEAFF. CDR3 in DNA: TGTGCCAGCAGTTACCCTATGACAGGGGGCGGGACTGAAGCTTTCTTT. This chain connects TRBV6-5 to TRBJ1-1; 10 positions agree with TRBD1. Germline CDR1 is MNHEY and CDR2 is SVGAGI. With V trimmed by 2 bases and J by 5 bases, 8 bases remained unmatched. CDR3 length equals 16 residues.

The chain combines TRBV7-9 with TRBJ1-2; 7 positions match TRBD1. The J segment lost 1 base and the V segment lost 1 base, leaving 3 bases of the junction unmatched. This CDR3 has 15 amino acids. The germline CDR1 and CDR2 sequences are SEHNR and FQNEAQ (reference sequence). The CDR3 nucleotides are TGTGCCAGCAGCTTAGAGACAGGGCTTAACTATGGCTACACCTTC. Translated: CASSLETGLNYGYTF.